This section outlines one TCR beta chain sequence together with its context. The source of the sample is a study of cytomegalovirus exposure and HLA in healthy donors. The PCR contained 60 Vbeta and 13 Jbeta primers. Only in-frame clones appear in the TCRdb table, and some are missing; sequencing was by immunoSEQ multiplex PCR. Of around 250,000 clones in the sample, roughly 91% were seen once. The germline V gene has CDR1 LNHDA and CDR2 SQIVND (reference sequence). Between the trimmed V and J ends, which lost 7 bases and 3 bases, there was a span of 18 bases. CDR3 size: 15 residues. The gene calls are TRBV19 and TRBJ1-2, with a tentative D call TRBD1 (5 bases). The sample comprised PBMCs. The source of this sequence is a girl aged 2-10 years in good health and CMV-seronegative. The CDR3 loop is CASTPVQGGDYGYTF. In DNA form, the CDR3 reads TGTGCCAGTACCCCCGTCCAGGGAGGCGACTATGGCTACACCTTC.